This is a list of T cell receptor beta chains from one sample in a study of cytotoxic CD8 clonotypes in ibrutinib-treated CLL. This table comes from immunoSEQ multiplex PCR, and its TCRdb copy is limited to in-frame clones, with some not included. The sample has 150,000 to 200,000 clones; approximately 90% are singletons. The sample was PBMCs, taken at disease progression, from a patient treated with ibrutinib. All receptors come from a human donor with chronic lymphocytic leukemia. Each CDR3 is given with its conserved first and last residue. The D gene is left open where the match is weak. Clone size is not always given. Where it is, it says once, few, many or a class for expanded clones.

j_gene: TRBJ2-5; d_gene: NA; v_gene: TRBV27; abundance: NA; CDR3nt: TGTGCCAGCAGTCGGGGCCCAACGTGGGGACACCTCGAAGAGACCCAGTACTTC; CDR3aa: CASSRGPTWGHLEETQYF
j_gene: TRBJ2-2; d_gene: NA; v_gene: TRBV6-4; abundance: few; CDR3nt: TGTGCCAGCAGGAATTTACAGAACACCGGGGAGCTGTTTTTT; CDR3aa: CASRNLQNTGELFF
j_gene: TRBJ2-1; d_gene: TRBD1; v_gene: TRBV7-2; abundance: NA; CDR3nt: TGTGCCAGCAGCCCACGGACAGGGAGCTCCTACAATGAGCAGTTCTTC; CDR3aa: CASSPRTGSSYNEQFF
j_gene: TRBJ1-1; d_gene: NA; v_gene: TRBV5-8; abundance: NA; CDR3nt: TGTGCCAGCAGCTCTGCTCCCCGTCGTGACGGAAGGGCGGTAGCTTTCTTT; CDR3aa: CASSSAPRRDGRAVAFF
j_gene: TRBJ2-1; d_gene: TRBD2; v_gene: TRBV6-6; abundance: NA; CDR3nt: TGTGCCAGCAGTCTAGCGGGAGGGCCTGTAGATGAGCAGTTCTTC; CDR3aa: CASSLAGGPVDEQFF
j_gene: TRBJ2-3; d_gene: NA; v_gene: TRBV6-1; abundance: NA; CDR3nt: TGTGCCAGCAGTGTACAGGTCGCTAGCACAGATACGCAGTATTTT; CDR3aa: CASSVQVASTDTQYF
j_gene: TRBJ2-1; d_gene: TRBD2; v_gene: TRBV9; abundance: NA; CDR3nt: TGTGCCAGCAGCGTAGAGGGCCTAGCGGGGGGCCCTTACAATGAGCAGTTCTTC; CDR3aa: CASSVEGLAGGPYNEQFF
j_gene: TRBJ2-4; d_gene: TRBD1; v_gene: TRBV10-3; abundance: NA; CDR3nt: TGTGCCATCAGCCCGGACAGGCCTTCCGAGGACATTCAGTACTTC; CDR3aa: CAISPDRPSEDIQYF
j_gene: TRBJ2-2; d_gene: NA; v_gene: TRBV28; abundance: medium-sized; CDR3nt: TGTGCCAGCAGTTTCCTCTTCGGGGAGCTGTTTTTT; CDR3aa: CASSFLFGELFF
j_gene: TRBJ1-1; d_gene: NA; v_gene: TRBV13; abundance: NA; CDR3nt: TGTGCCAGCAGCTTCGAAAGGGGGGTGACTGAAGCTTTCTTT; CDR3aa: CASSFERGVTEAFF
j_gene: TRBJ2-4; d_gene: NA; v_gene: TRBV2; abundance: NA; CDR3nt: TGTGCCAGCAGTGGCCGTACCTACAGGGCGGTAAGAATTCAGTACTTC; CDR3aa: CASSGRTYRAVRIQYF
j_gene: TRBJ1-2; d_gene: TRBD1; v_gene: TRBV2; abundance: NA; CDR3nt: TGTGCCAGCAGCCACGGGACAGAGACATATGGCTACACCTTC; CDR3aa: CASSHGTETYGYTF
j_gene: TRBJ2-3; d_gene: TRBD2; v_gene: TRBV2; abundance: once; CDR3nt: TGTGCCAGCAGTCTCTCTAGCGGGAGCACAGATACGCAGTATTTT; CDR3aa: CASSLSSGSTDTQYF
j_gene: TRBJ1-5; d_gene: NA; v_gene: TRBV27; abundance: NA; CDR3nt: TGTGCCAGCAGTTTAATAGTCGCCAGGGGAGTAATTCAGCCCCAGCATTTT; CDR3aa: CASSLIVARGVIQPQHF
j_gene: TRBJ2-7; d_gene: TRBD1; v_gene: TRBV7-2; abundance: NA; CDR3nt: TGTGCCAGCAGGGGACAGGTATACGAGCAGTACTTC; CDR3aa: CASRGQVYEQYF
j_gene: TRBJ2-5; d_gene: NA; v_gene: TRBV28; abundance: NA; CDR3nt: TGTGCCAGCAGTTTTGGGGCTTCGGAGACCCAGTACTTC; CDR3aa: CASSFGASETQYF
j_gene: TRBJ2-3; d_gene: NA; v_gene: TRBV15; abundance: NA; CDR3nt: TGTGCCACCAGCAGGGGGAGGGGGTATTTCACAGATACGCAGTATTTT; CDR3aa: CATSRGRGYFTDTQYF
j_gene: TRBJ1-5; d_gene: NA; v_gene: TRBV7-2; abundance: once; CDR3nt: TGTGCCAGCAGCTTGATAAATCAGCCCCAGCATTTT; CDR3aa: CASSLINQPQHF
j_gene: TRBJ1-1; d_gene: TRBD1; v_gene: TRBV9; abundance: NA; CDR3nt: TGTGCCAGCAGTTCAGCCAGGGGGACTGAAGCTTTCTTT; CDR3aa: CASSSARGTEAFF
j_gene: TRBJ2-1; d_gene: NA; v_gene: TRBV11-3; abundance: NA; CDR3nt: TGTGCCAGCAGCTTCGGGGTCTCTCGGAACAATGAGCAGTTCTTC; CDR3aa: CASSFGVSRNNEQFF
j_gene: TRBJ2-3; d_gene: NA; v_gene: TRBV15; abundance: NA; CDR3nt: TGTGCCACCAGCAGAGAGGGGAGGCTTAACACAGATACGCAGTATTTT; CDR3aa: CATSREGRLNTDTQYF
j_gene: TRBJ1-2; d_gene: TRBD1; v_gene: TRBV30; abundance: NA; CDR3nt: TGTGCCTGGAGCGGACAGGGGGCCCACTATGGCTACACCTTC; CDR3aa: CAWSGQGAHYGYTF
j_gene: TRBJ2-7; d_gene: TRBD1; v_gene: TRBV19; abundance: NA; CDR3nt: TGTGCCAGTAGTGGGCAGGGGGTACCCTACGAGCAGTACTTC; CDR3aa: CASSGQGVPYEQYF